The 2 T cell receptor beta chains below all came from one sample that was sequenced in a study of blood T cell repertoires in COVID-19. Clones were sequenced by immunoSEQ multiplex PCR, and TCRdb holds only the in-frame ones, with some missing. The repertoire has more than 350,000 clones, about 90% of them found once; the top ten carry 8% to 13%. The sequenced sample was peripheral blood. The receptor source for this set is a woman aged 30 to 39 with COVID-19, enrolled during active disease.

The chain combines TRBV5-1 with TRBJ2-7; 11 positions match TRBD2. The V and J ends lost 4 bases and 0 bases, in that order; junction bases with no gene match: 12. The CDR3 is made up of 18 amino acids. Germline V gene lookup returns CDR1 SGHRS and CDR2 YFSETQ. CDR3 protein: CASSPFGSSGRNSYEQYF. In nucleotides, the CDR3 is TGCGCCAGCAGCCCCTTCGGGTCTAGCGGGAGGAACTCCTACGAGCAGTACTTC.

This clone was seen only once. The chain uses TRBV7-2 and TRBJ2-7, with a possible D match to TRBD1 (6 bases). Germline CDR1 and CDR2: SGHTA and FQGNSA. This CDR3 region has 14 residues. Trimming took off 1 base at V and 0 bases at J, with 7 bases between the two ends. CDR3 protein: CASSLGTDSYEQYF. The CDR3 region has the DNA TGTGCCAGCAGCTTAGGGACAGACTCCTACGAGCAGTACTTC.